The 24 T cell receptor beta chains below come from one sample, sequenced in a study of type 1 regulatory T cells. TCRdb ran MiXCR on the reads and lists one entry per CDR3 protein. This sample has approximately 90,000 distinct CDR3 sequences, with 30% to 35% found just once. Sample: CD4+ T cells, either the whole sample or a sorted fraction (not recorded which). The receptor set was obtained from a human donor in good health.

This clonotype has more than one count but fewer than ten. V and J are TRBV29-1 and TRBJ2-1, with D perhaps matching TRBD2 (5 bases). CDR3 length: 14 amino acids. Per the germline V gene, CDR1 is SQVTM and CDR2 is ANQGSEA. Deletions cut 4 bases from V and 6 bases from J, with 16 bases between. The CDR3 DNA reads TGCAGCGTTGTACCTGTCGAGGGTTTCAATGAGCAGTTCTTC. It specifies CSVVPVEGFNEQFF.

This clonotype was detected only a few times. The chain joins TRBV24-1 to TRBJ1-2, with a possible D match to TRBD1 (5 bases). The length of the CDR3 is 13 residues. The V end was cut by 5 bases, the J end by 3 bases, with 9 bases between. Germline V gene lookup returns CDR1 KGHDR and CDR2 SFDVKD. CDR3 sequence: CATSGGSDYGYTF. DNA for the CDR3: TGTGCCACCAGTGGGGGGTCAGACTATGGCTACACCTTC.

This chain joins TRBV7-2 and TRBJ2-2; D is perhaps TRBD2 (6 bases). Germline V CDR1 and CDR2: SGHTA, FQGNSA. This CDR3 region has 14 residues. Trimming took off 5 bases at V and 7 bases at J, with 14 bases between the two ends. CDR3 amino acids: CASSATGVGGELFF. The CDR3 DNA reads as TGTGCCAGCAGCGCAACGGGAGTCGGCGGGGAGCTGTTTTTT.

CDR3 nucleotides: TGTGCCAGCAGCTTCGTCCAGAGGCCCGGGGAGCTGTTTTTT. This sequence encodes CASSFVQRPGELFF. The chain carries TRBV7-2 and TRBJ2-2; D unclear. The V gene's germline CDR1 is SGHTA and CDR2 FQGNSA. V dropped 3 bases and J dropped 6 bases, with 11 bases sitting between them. The CDR3 spans 14 residues.

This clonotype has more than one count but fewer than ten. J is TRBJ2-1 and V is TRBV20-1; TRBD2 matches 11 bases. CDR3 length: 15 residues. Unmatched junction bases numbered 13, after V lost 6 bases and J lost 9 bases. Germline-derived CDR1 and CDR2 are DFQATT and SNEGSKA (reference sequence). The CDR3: CSADLLAGDTGEQFF. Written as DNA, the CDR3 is TGCAGTGCCGACCTACTAGCGGGAGATACGGGTGAGCAGTTCTTC.

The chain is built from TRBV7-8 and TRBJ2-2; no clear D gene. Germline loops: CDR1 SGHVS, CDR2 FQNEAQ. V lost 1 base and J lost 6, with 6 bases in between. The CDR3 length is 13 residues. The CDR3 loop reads CASSLVEAGELFF. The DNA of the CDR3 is TGTGCCAGCAGCTTAGTTGAGGCCGGGGAGCTGTTTTTT. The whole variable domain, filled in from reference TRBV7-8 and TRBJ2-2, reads GAGVSQSPRYKVAKRGQDVALRCDPISGHVSLFWYQQALGQGPEFLTYFQNEAQLDKSGLPSDRFFAERPEGSVSTLKIQRTQQEDSAVYLCASSLVEAGELFFGEGSRLTVL.

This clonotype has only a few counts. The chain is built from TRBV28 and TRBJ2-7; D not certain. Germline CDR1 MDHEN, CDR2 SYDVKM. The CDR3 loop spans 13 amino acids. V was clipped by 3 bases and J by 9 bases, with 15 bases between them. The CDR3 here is CASSLSKGLGQYF. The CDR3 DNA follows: TGTGCCAGCAGTTTGAGTAAGGGTTTGGGGCAGTACTTC.

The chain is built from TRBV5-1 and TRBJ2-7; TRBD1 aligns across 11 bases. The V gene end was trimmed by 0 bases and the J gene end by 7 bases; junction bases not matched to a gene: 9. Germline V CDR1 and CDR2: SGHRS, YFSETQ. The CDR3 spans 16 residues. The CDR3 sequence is CASSLVPGTGGWEQYF. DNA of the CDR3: TGCGCCAGCAGCTTGGTCCCCGGGACAGGGGGTTGGGAGCAGTACTTC.

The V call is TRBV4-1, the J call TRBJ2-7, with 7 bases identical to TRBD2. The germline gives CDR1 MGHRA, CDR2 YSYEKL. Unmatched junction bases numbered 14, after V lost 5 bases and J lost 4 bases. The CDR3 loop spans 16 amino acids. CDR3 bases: TGCGCCAGCAGCTTCCGGGCTAGCGGCGGGGAGTACGAGCAGTACTTC. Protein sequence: CASSFRASGGEYEQYF.

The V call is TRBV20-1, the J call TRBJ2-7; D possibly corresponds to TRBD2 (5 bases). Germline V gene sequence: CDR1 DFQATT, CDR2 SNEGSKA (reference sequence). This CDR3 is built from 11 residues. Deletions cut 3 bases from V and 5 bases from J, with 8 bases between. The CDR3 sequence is CSARSGDEQYF. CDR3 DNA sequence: TGCAGTGCTAGGTCCGGGGACGAGCAGTACTTC.

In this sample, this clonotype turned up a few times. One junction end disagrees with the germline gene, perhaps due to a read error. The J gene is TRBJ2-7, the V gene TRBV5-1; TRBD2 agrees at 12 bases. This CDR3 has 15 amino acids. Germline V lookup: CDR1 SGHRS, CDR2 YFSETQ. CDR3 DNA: TGTGCCAGCAGCCGAAGGACTAGCGGGACTACGGAGCAGTACTTC. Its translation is CASSRRTSGTTEQYF.

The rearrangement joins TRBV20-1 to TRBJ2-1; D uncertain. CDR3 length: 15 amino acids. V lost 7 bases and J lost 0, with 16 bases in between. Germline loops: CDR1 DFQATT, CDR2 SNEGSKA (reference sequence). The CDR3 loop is CSGKPLRNSYNEQFF. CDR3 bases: TGCAGTGGTAAGCCTCTACGAAACTCCTACAATGAGCAGTTCTTC.

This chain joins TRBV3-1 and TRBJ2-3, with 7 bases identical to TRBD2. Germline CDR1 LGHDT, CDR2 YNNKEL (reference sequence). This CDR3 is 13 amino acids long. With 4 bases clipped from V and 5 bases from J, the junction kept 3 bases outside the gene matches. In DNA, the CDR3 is TGTGCCAGCAGCCTCCCGGGGGGAGATACGCAGTATTTT. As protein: CASSLPGGDTQYF.

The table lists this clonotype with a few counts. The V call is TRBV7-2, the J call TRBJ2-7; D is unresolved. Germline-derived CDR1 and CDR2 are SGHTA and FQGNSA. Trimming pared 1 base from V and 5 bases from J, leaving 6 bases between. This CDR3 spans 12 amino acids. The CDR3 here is CASSLERDEQYF. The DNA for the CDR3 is TGTGCCAGCAGCTTAGAGCGAGACGAGCAGTACTTC.

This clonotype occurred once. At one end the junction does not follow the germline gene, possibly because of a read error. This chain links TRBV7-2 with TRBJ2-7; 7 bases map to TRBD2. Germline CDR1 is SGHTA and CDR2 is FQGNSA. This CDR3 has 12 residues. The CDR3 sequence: CASSLAGGRTQF. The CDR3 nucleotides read TGTGCCAGCAGCTTAGCGGGGGGGAGAACCCAATTC. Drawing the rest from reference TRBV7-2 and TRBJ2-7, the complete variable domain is GAGVSQSPSNKVTEKGKDVELRCDPISGHTALYWYRQSLGQGLEFLIYFQGNSAPDKSGLPSDRFSAERTGGSVSTLTIQRTQQEDSAVYLCASSLAGGRTQFGPGTRLTVT.

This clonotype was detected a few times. The CDR3 nucleotides are TGTGCCAGCACCGGGGGGGACTACGAGCAGTACTTC. This codes for CASTGGDYEQYF. The chain carries TRBV28 and TRBJ2-7; TRBD2 agrees at 8 bases. The germline V gene encodes CDR1 MDHEN and CDR2 SYDVKM. Germline trimming cut 7 bases from V and 3 bases from J; bases unmatched to any gene: 2. This CDR3 spans 12 amino acids.

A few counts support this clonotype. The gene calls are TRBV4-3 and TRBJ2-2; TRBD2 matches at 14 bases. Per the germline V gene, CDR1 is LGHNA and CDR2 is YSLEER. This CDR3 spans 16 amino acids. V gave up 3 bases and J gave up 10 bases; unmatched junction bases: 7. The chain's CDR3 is CASSQGPGLAGVELFF. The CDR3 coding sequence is TGCGCCAGCAGCCAGGGACCGGGACTAGCGGGAGTGGAGCTGTTTTTT.

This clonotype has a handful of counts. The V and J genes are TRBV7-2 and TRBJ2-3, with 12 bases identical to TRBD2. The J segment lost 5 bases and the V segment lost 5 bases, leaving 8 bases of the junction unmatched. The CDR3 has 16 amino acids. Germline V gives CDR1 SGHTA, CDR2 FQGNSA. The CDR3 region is CASSLGLAGSGDTQYF. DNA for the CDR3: TGTGCCAGCAGCCTCGGACTAGCGGGATCTGGAGATACGCAGTATTTT.

The CDR3 DNA reads TGCAGTGCGGGGACTAGCGGGAGGGCGCGGCCAGATACGCAGTATTTT. Translating gives CSAGTSGRARPDTQYF. The chain links TRBV20-1 to TRBJ2-3; 16 bases map to TRBD2. Germline V lookup: CDR1 DFQATT, CDR2 SNEGSKA (reference sequence). The CDR3 is made up of 16 amino acids. The V and J ends lost 6 bases and 4 bases, in that order; junction bases with no gene match: 7.

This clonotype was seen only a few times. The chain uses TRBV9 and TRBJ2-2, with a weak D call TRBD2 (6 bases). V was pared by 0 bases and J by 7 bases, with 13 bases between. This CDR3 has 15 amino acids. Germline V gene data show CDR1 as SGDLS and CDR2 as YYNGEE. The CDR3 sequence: CASSVASGEIGELFF. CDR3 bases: TGTGCCAGCAGCGTAGCTTCGGGGGAAATCGGGGAGCTGTTTTTT.

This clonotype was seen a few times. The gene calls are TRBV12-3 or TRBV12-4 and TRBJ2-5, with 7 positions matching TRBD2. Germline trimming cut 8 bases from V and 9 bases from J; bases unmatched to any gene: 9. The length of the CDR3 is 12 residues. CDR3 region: CASAAAAGAQYF. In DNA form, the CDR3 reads TGTGCCAGCGCCGCGGCGGCGGGGGCCCAGTACTTC.

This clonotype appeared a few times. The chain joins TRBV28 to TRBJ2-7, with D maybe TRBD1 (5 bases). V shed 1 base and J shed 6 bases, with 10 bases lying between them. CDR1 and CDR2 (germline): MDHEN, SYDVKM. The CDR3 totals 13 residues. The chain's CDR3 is CASSLLGALEQYF. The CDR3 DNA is TGTGCCAGCAGTTTATTAGGGGCTCTCGAGCAGTACTTC.

DNA of the CDR3: TGCAGTGCTAGACGGCGAGGGGGACAGGGCCCCTATGGCTACACCTTC. Its translation: CSARRRGGQGPYGYTF. V usage is TRBV20-1 and J usage is TRBJ1-2; 9 bases agree with TRBD1. CDR1 is DFQATT, CDR2 SNEGSKA, per germline (reference sequence). Losses at the gene ends were 2 bases for V and 4 bases for J; bases not matched to a gene: 11. This CDR3 has 16 residues.

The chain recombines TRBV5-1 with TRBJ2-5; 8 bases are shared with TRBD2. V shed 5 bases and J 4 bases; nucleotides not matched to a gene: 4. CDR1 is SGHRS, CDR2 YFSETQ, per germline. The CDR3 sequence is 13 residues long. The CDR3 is CASRPLAGETQYF. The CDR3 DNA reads TGCGCCAGCAGGCCCCTAGCGGGAGAGACCCAGTACTTC.